This TCR beta chain was observed in a study of T cell responses to AZD1222 COVID-19 vaccine. Findings and caveats of the study: Regions left unmutated in variants are reportedly the target of nearly half of spike-specific TCRs.

The CDR3 has 15 residues. Per germline, CDR1 SQVTM and CDR2 ANQGSEA. Trimming removed 6 bases from V and 3 bases from J, with 19 bases in between. The repertoire was sequenced with immunoSEQ multiplex PCR; TCRdb's copy has only in-frame clones and lacks some. The table shows 90,000 or so clones, with 86% occurring only once. About this clone itself: Antigen unknown.

The chain combines TRBV29-1 with TRBJ2-3; maybe TRBD1 (6 bases). This specimen consisted of peripheral blood, obtained on day 0 of AZD1222 vaccination. This receptor was taken from an adult in good health. DNA of the CDR3: TGCAGCGTCGAGGACAGTCGCTGGTCGACAGATACGCAGTATTTT. This encodes CSVEDSRWSTDTQYF.